These 2 T cell receptor beta chains were all obtained from the same sample, sequenced in a study of T-cell memory formation after mild COVID-19. Via MiXCR, TCRdb re-called the 5' RACE reads, giving one row per CDR3 protein. The table shows about 360,000 distinct CDR3 sequences, with roughly 14% occurring only once. Sequenced material: PBMCs or a T cell subset sorted from them (not recorded which). These receptors were collected from a man aged 18 to 30 who had mild COVID-19 (a few samples of this study predate the infection). Cell type and time point are not known.

The chain couples TRBV2 to TRBJ1-3, with D perhaps matching TRBD1 (5 bases). The CDR3 has 15 amino acids. The V end was cut by 4 bases, the J end by 0 bases, with 10 bases between. From germline, CDR1 is SNHLY and CDR2 FYNNEI. The CDR3 nucleotides read TGTGCCAGCAGTGCTGGGGGTACCTCTGGAAACACCATATATTTT. Its protein product is CASSAGGTSGNTIYF.

The CDR3 is CASSQGTLGSPLHF. CDR3 bases: TGTGCCAGCAGCCAGGGAACTTTGGGTTCACCCCTCCACTTT. The chain links TRBV14 to TRBJ1-6; D is unresolved. The length of the CDR3 is 14 residues. CDR1 and CDR2 from the germline V gene are SGHDN and FVKESK. Between the trimmed V and J ends, which lost 3 bases and 9 bases, there was a span of 12 bases. The variable domain in full, completed from reference TRBV14 and TRBJ1-6, reads EAGVTQFPSHSVIEKGQTVTLRCDPISGHDNLYWYRRVMGKEIKFLLHFVKESKQDESGMPNNRFLAERTGGTYSTLKVQPAELEDSGVYFCASSQGTLGSPLHFGNGTRLTVT.